The 29 T cell receptor beta chains in this list originate from one sample, sequenced in a study of cytomegalovirus exposure and HLA in healthy donors. 13 Jbeta primers and 60 Vbeta primers were used for the PCR. The assay was immunoSEQ multiplex PCR, and TCRdb's table has in-frame clones only and misses some. This table has about 160,000 clones, around 85% appearing once. The material sequenced was PBMCs. The receptor source for this set is a human donor in good health.

The rearrangement joins TRBV6-6 to TRBJ1-3, with D possibly being TRBD1 (5 bases). V was clipped by 7 bases and J by 0 bases, with 10 bases between them. The CDR3 totals 14 residues. Germline CDR1 MNHNY, CDR2 SVGAGI (reference sequence). The CDR3 sequence is CASKTGLSGNTIYF. CDR3 DNA: TGTGCCAGCAAAACAGGTCTCTCTGGAAACACCATATATTTT.

This clone was found a few times. CDR3 DNA sequence: TGTGCCAGCAGCGGCAGACAGGGGGCAACTGAAGCTTTCTTT. Protein: CASSGRQGATEAFF. The chain combines TRBV11-2 with TRBJ1-1; 10 positions agree with TRBD1. The CDR3 totals 14 residues. Germline assignment: CDR1 SGHAT and CDR2 FQNNGV. With V trimmed by 5 bases and J by 5 bases, 5 bases remained unmatched.

The gene calls are TRBV7-9 and TRBJ1-1; perhaps TRBD1 as D (5 bases). This CDR3 contains 14 residues. Germline V gives CDR1 SEHNR, CDR2 FQNEAQ (reference sequence). The ends were cut back, 3 bases at V and 3 bases at J, with 11 bases in the middle. For the CDR3, the DNA is TGTGCCAGCAGCTTGTGGGGCGGGGACACTGAAGCTTTCTTT. It is translated as CASSLWGGDTEAFF. Looking up the rest from reference TRBV7-9 and TRBJ1-1 gives the full variable domain: DTGVSQNPRHKITKRGQNVTFRCDPISEHNRLYWYRQTLGQGPEFLTYFQNEAQLEKSRLLSDRFSAERPKGSFSTLEIQRTEQGDSAMYLCASSLWGGDTEAFFGQGTRLTVV.

The chain has TRBV19 and TRBJ2-4, with D perhaps matching TRBD1 (7 bases). V lost 1 base and J 0 bases, leaving 10 bases between the germline ends. The CDR3 is 16 residues long. CDR1 LNHDA and CDR2 SQIVND come from the germline V gene (reference sequence). CDR3 region: CASSIGRGQAKNIQYF. CDR3 coding DNA: TGTGCCAGTAGTATAGGGAGGGGGCAAGCCAAAAACATTCAGTACTTC.

The chain recombines TRBV7-9 with TRBJ1-1, with TRBD1 matching 9 bases. The CDR3 consists of 17 residues. V shed 5 bases, J shed 0 bases, and the junction held 10 bases outside the gene matches. Germline values: CDR1 SEHNR, CDR2 FQNEAQ (reference sequence). CDR3 in DNA: TGTGCCAGCAGCCACCGGGACAGGGATTCCATGAACACTGAAGCTTTCTTT. Translating gives CASSHRDRDSMNTEAFF.

The chain couples TRBV4-3 to TRBJ1-2, with 9 bases fitting TRBD1. V gave up 0 bases and J gave up 4 bases; unmatched junction bases: 6. CDR1 is LGHNA, CDR2 YSLEER, per germline. The CDR3 runs to 16 residues. DNA for the CDR3: TGCGCCAGCAGCCAAGAGGGACAGGGTCCCTCCTATGGCTACACCTTC. It translates to CASSQEGQGPSYGYTF.

The chain recombines TRBV10-2 with TRBJ1-1, with D perhaps matching TRBD1 (6 bases). V lost 2 bases, J lost 4 bases, and 14 bases lay in between. The CDR3 is made up of 15 amino acids. The V gene's germline CDR1 is WSHSY and CDR2 SAAADI. The CDR3 nucleotides are TGCGCCAGCAGTGAGATTCGGGGGGCGAGCACTGAAGCTTTCTTT. Encoded protein: CASSEIRGASTEAFF.

The rearrangement joins TRBV13 to TRBJ1-2; D is possibly TRBD1 (6 bases). This CDR3 is built from 14 residues. V was trimmed by 0 bases and J by 4 bases, leaving 9 bases between them. Germline V gives CDR1 PRHDT, CDR2 FYEKMQ (reference sequence). The CDR3, as DNA: TGTGCCAGCAGCTTAGGGGGGGCCGGCTATGGCTACACCTTC. It is translated as CASSLGGAGYGYTF.

This chain joins TRBV4-1 and TRBJ1-4, with TRBD1 matching 8 bases. Germline-derived CDR1 and CDR2 are MGHRA and YSYEKL. This CDR3 region has 16 residues. After removal of 1 base from V and 5 bases from J, the junction contained 6 bases not matched to a gene. CDR3 nucleotide sequence: TGCGCCAGCAGCCAAGGGCCCGCAGGGGGCAATGAAAAACTGTTTTTT. Translated, it gives CASSQGPAGGNEKLFF.

This chain uses TRBV10-3 with TRBJ2-5; D is unclear. V lost 2 bases and J 5 bases, leaving 6 bases between the germline ends. The CDR3 loop spans 12 amino acids. Germline CDR1 and CDR2: ENHRY and SYGVKD. CDR3 bases: TGTGCCATCAGTGAGCGGTTGGAGACCCAGTACTTC. It specifies CAISERLETQYF.

V gene TRBV10-3 combines with J gene TRBJ2-7, with TRBD1 matching over 9 bases. Germline V lookup: CDR1 ENHRY, CDR2 SYGVKD. V shed 0 bases, J shed 5 bases, and the junction held 8 bases outside the gene matches. The CDR3 is made up of 16 amino acids. CDR3 DNA: TGTGCCATCAGTGAGTCGAGGGACAGGGCTCTTGACGAGCAGTACTTC. The encoded protein is CAISESRDRALDEQYF.

The chain recombines TRBV4-1 with TRBJ2-7, with TRBD2 matching 13 bases. The CDR3 covers 16 residues. Germline V gene data show CDR1 as MGHRA and CDR2 as YSYEKL. V lost 4 bases to trimming and J lost 4 bases; unmatched junction nucleotides: 7. The CDR3 bases are TGCGCCAGCAGCCCCAAGACTAGCGGGGGGTTATACGAGCAGTACTTC. Translating gives CASSPKTSGGLYEQYF.

In its sample, this clone was seen a few times. The chain joins TRBV4-1 to TRBJ1-3; TRBD1 is a possible D gene (5 bases). Germline V lookup: CDR1 MGHRA, CDR2 YSYEKL. This CDR3 spans 18 amino acids. V lost 3 bases and J 3 bases, leaving 21 bases between the germline ends. For the CDR3, the DNA is TGCGCCAGCAGCCAGGCTATTACTAAGAAGGGACTTGGAAACACCATATATTTT. Translated: CASSQAITKKGLGNTIYF.

The gene calls are TRBV6-1 and TRBJ2-6; D remains ambiguous. Trimming stripped 4 bases from V and 0 bases from J, with 7 bases between. Germline V CDR1 and CDR2: MNHNS, SASEGT. The CDR3 covers 15 residues. The CDR3: CASSGTGSGANVLTF. The DNA for the CDR3 is TGTGCCAGCAGTGGAACCGGCTCTGGGGCCAACGTCCTGACTTTC.

The genes are TRBV6-1 and TRBJ1-1, with TRBD1 as a possible D gene (6 bases). CDR1 MNHNS and CDR2 SASEGT come from the germline V gene. CDR3 length equals 14 residues. Trimming took off 2 bases at V and 11 bases at J, with 18 bases between the two ends. CDR3 amino acids: CASSEFGGRLYAFF. CDR3 nucleotide sequence: TGTGCCAGCAGTGAATTCGGGGGGCGTTTGTACGCTTTCTTT.

V gene TRBV29-1 combines with J gene TRBJ1-2; D gene unclear. Germline CDR1 reads SQVTM; CDR2 reads ANQGSEA. Trimming removed 0 bases from V and 3 bases from J, with 14 bases in between. There are 15 residues in the CDR3. The DNA of the CDR3 is TGCAGCGTTGAAGATACGGGTCGCGCTTACTATGGCTACACCTTC. Amino acid sequence: CSVEDTGRAYYGYTF.

This clone was counted only a few times. This sequence joins TRBV19 and TRBJ2-1; a possible D gene is TRBD1 (6 bases). The length of the CDR3 is 12 residues. V was shortened by 9 bases and J by 3 bases, with 9 bases between the two germline ends. CDR1 and CDR2 from the germline V gene are LNHDA and SQIVND (reference sequence). The CDR3 nucleotides read TGTGCCAGCAGAGGGGGCTACAATGAGCAGTTCTTC. It codes for CASRGGYNEQFF.

This sequence joins TRBV7-2 and TRBJ1-2, with 9 bases aligning to TRBD1. The V gene end was trimmed by 3 bases and the J gene end by 6 bases; junction bases not matched to a gene: 2. This CDR3 comprises 13 residues. From germline, CDR1 is SGHTA and CDR2 FQGNSA. The CDR3 reads CASSFRTGDGYTF. CDR3 coding DNA: TGTGCCAGCAGCTTTAGGACAGGGGATGGCTACACCTTC.

The V gene is TRBV7-9, the J gene TRBJ2-2, with a weak D call TRBD2 (5 bases). Per the germline V gene, CDR1 is SEHNR and CDR2 is FQNEAQ (reference sequence). The CDR3 runs 16 residues. V lost 4 bases, J lost 3 bases, and 15 bases lay in between. Written as DNA, the CDR3 is TGTGCCAGCAGCTCATACCGGGATGATTACACCGGGGAGCTGTTTTTT. This encodes CASSSYRDDYTGELFF.

This clone is a singleton in its sample. The V and J genes are TRBV6-6 and TRBJ1-5; TRBD1 aligns across 7 bases. V lost 5 bases, J lost 4 bases, and 8 bases stayed unmatched. Germline-derived CDR1 and CDR2 are MNHNY and SVGAGI (reference sequence). The CDR3 length is 15 residues. The CDR3 is CASSEPGQLNQPQHF. In nucleotides, the CDR3 is TGTGCCAGCAGTGAGCCGGGACAGTTAAATCAGCCCCAGCATTTT.

This chain links TRBV6-5 with TRBJ1-5; tentatively, D is TRBD1 (5 bases). Germline CDR1 and CDR2: MNHEY and SVGAGI. The CDR3 sequence is 15 residues long. V was cut by 7 bases and J by 7 bases, with 20 bases left in between. The CDR3 region is CASKIDSSVSQPQHF. CDR3 DNA sequence: TGTGCCAGCAAAATCGACAGTTCGGTGAGCCAGCCCCAGCATTTT.

The CDR3 sequence: CASSQDHRRDSNQPQHF. DNA of the CDR3: TGCGCCAGCAGCCAAGATCATCGGAGGGATAGCAATCAGCCCCAGCATTTT. The V call is TRBV4-1, the J call TRBJ1-5; unclear D gene. Germline V lookup: CDR1 MGHRA, CDR2 YSYEKL. This CDR3 has 17 residues. V lost 0 bases to trimming and J lost 0 bases, with 12 bases between them.

This sequence joins TRBV11-1 and TRBJ1-1, with 8 nucleotides matching TRBD1. CDR1 and CDR2 from the germline V gene are SGHAT and FQDESV (reference sequence). V lost 4 bases, J lost 7 bases, and 8 bases stayed unmatched. There are 14 residues in the CDR3. This CDR3 is CASSSQGEVVEAFF. CDR3 bases: TGTGCCAGCAGCTCACAGGGGGAAGTTGTTGAAGCTTTCTTT.

The V and J genes are TRBV19 and TRBJ1-1; TRBD1 matches at 8 bases. Trimming removed 1 base from V and 0 bases from J; junction bases left unmatched: 4. Germline V lookup: CDR1 LNHDA, CDR2 SQIVND (reference sequence). The CDR3 has 16 residues. This chain's CDR3 is CASSIVTGGMNTEAFF. In DNA form, the CDR3 reads TGTGCCAGTAGTATAGTCACAGGGGGGATGAACACTGAAGCTTTCTTT.

The chain uses TRBV7-3 and TRBJ2-1; the D gene is possibly TRBD2 (7 bases). The germline V and J ends were trimmed by 4 bases and 8 bases, with 18 bases remaining between them. The CDR3 covers 15 residues. From germline, CDR1 is SGHTA and CDR2 FQGTGA. The CDR3 here is CASSSGGGGAYEQFF. In nucleotides, the CDR3 is TGTGCCAGCAGCTCCGGCGGTGGGGGGGCCTATGAGCAGTTCTTC.

V gene TRBV6-1 combines with J gene TRBJ2-3; 8 bases line up with TRBD2. The CDR3 runs 15 residues. The germline V gene encodes CDR1 MNHNS and CDR2 SASEGT. The ends lost 2 bases at V and 0 bases at J; junction bases unmatched: 1. The CDR3 nucleotides read TGTGCCAGCAGTGAAATAGCGGGGAGCACAGATACGCAGTATTTT. Translation: CASSEIAGSTDTQYF.

This rearrangement joins TRBV19 to TRBJ1-1, with D unresolved. Per germline, CDR1 LNHDA and CDR2 SQIVND (reference sequence). Trimming removed 6 bases from V and 5 bases from J, with 19 bases in between. The CDR3 extends over 15 amino acids. CDR3 residues: CASSKRADSGTEAFF. CDR3 bases: TGTGCCAGTAGCAAAAGGGCGGATTCGGGGACTGAAGCTTTCTTT. Filled out from reference TRBV19 and TRBJ1-1, the complete variable domain reads DGGITQSPKYLFRKEGQNVTLSCEQNLNHDAMYWYRQDPGQGLRLIYYSQIVNDFQKGDIAEGYSVSREKKESFPLTVTSAQKNPTAFYLCASSKRADSGTEAFFGQGTRLTVV.

The genes are TRBV6-6 and TRBJ1-5; D is possibly TRBD1 (5 bases). This CDR3 has 14 residues. From germline, CDR1 is MNHNY and CDR2 SVGAGI (reference sequence). V dropped 8 bases and J dropped 0 bases, with 11 bases sitting between them. The CDR3 protein is CASLPTDSNQPQHF. DNA of the CDR3: TGTGCCAGCCTCCCGACAGATAGCAATCAGCCCCAGCATTTT.

The genes are TRBV27 and TRBJ2-5; a weak D match, TRBD1 (5 bases). CDR1 MNHEY and CDR2 SMNVEV come from the germline V gene (reference sequence). The V gene lost 4 bases and the J gene lost 1 base, with 10 bases spanning the gap. This CDR3 is built from 14 residues. CDR3 nucleotides: TGTGCCAGCAGTTACCAAGGGGCCCAAGAGACCCAGTACTTC. It codes for CASSYQGAQETQYF.